This T cell receptor beta chain comes out of a study of response to subunit inactivated influenza vaccine. Broader study findings: Researchers suggested that each seasonal influenza vaccination recruits few new T cells.

The V gene lost 3 bases and the J gene lost 0 bases, with 12 bases spanning the gap. The CDR3 length is 17 residues. The V gene's germline CDR1 is MDHEN and CDR2 SYDVKM. TCRdb reanalysed the RT-PCR reads using MiXCR and keeps one entry per CDR3 protein. The data show fewer than 600,000 distinct CDR3 sequences, with approximately 7.3% seen just once and around 12% held by the top ten. Notes on this clonotype: The antigen is undetermined.

The specimen was PBMCs from blood, collected roughly 24 months after vaccination. V usage is TRBV28 and J usage is TRBJ2-6; maybe TRBD1 (7 bases). The TCR originated in a man between 50 and 69 years old who received an inactivated influenza vaccine. CDR3 amino acids: CASSFAGQFSGANVLTF. In DNA form, the CDR3 reads TGTGCCAGCAGTTTTGCGGGACAGTTCTCTGGGGCCAACGTCCTGACTTTC.